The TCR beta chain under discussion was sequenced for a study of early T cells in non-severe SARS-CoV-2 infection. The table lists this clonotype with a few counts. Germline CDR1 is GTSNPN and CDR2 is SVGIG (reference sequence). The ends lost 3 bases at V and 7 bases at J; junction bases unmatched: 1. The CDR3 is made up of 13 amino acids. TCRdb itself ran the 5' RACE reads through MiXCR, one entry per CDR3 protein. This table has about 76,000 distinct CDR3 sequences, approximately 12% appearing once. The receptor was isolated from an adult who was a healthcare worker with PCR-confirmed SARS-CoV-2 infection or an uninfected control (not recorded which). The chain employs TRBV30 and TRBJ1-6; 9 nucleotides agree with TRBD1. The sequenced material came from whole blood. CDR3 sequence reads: CAWRGQGNSPLHF. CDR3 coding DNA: TGTGCCTGGAGAGGACAGGGGAATTCACCCCTCCACTTT.